Shown below are 10 T cell receptor beta chains from a single sample sequenced in a study of cytomegalovirus exposure and HLA in healthy donors. Use of 60 Vbeta and 13 Jbeta primers characterized the PCR. Repertoires were generated with immunoSEQ multiplex PCR, while TCRdb's copy carries only in-frame clones and drops some. This table has about 120,000 clones, approximately 74% appearing once. The sample consisted of PBMCs. These receptors all stem from a woman in her 50s in good health and CMV-seropositive.

The chain joins TRBV5-1 to TRBJ2-2; 7 nucleotides line up with TRBD2. In germline, CDR1 is SGHRS, CDR2 YFSETQ. Trimming cost V 0 bases and J 2 bases; bases outside gene matches: 7. CDR3 size: 17 residues. CDR3 residues: CASSLGSGAPNTGELFF. CDR3 sequence (DNA): TGCGCCAGCAGCTTGGGGAGCGGGGCACCTAACACCGGGGAGCTGTTTTTT.

The chain has TRBV5-4 and TRBJ1-2; 10 nucleotides match TRBD1. Germline V gene sequence: CDR1 SGHNT, CDR2 YYREEE (reference sequence). The CDR3 spans 16 residues. With V trimmed by 2 bases and J by 3 bases, 7 bases remained unmatched. CDR3 sequence (DNA): TGTGCCAGCAGCTTCGGGACAGGGGCGAATTACTATGGCTACACCTTC. Translated: CASSFGTGANYYGYTF.

V and J are TRBV19 and TRBJ2-5; 15 positions agree with TRBD2. The CDR3 contains 15 residues. J lost 5 bases, V lost 9 bases, and 7 bases had no gene match. The V gene's germline CDR1 is LNHDA and CDR2 SQIVND (reference sequence). The CDR3, as DNA: TGTGCCAGCCGGACTAGCGGGGGGGCCCGGGAGACCCAGTACTTC. Translating gives CASRTSGGARETQYF. Variable domain in full (rest from reference TRBV19 and TRBJ2-5): DGGITQSPKYLFRKEGQNVTLSCEQNLNHDAMYWYRQDPGQGLRLIYYSQIVNDFQKGDIAEGYSVSREKKESFPLTVTSAQKNPTAFYLCASRTSGGARETQYFGPGTRLLVL.

This chain links TRBV4-3 with TRBJ2-1, with 8 nucleotides matching TRBD2. Germline V CDR1 and CDR2: LGHNA, YSLEER. This CDR3 is built from 17 residues. The V gene end was trimmed by 0 bases and the J gene end by 2 bases; junction bases not matched to a gene: 6. CDR3 in DNA: TGCGCCAGCAGCCAAGATTACCCAGCGGGGGCCTACAATGAGCAGTTCTTC. Protein sequence: CASSQDYPAGAYNEQFF.

The rearrangement uses TRBV19 and TRBJ1-2, with 7 bases lining up with TRBD1. This CDR3 region has 13 residues. Germline V gives CDR1 LNHDA, CDR2 SQIVND (reference sequence). The V gene end was trimmed by 6 bases and the J gene end by 1 base; junction bases not matched to a gene: 2. This CDR3 reads CASSRGNNYGYTF. The CDR3 nucleotides read TGTGCCAGTAGCAGGGGGAATAACTATGGCTACACCTTC.

The chain recombines TRBV29-1 with TRBJ1-2, with TRBD1 identical over 8 bases. CDR1 SQVTM and CDR2 ANQGSEA come from the germline V gene. Trimming cost V 2 bases and J 8 bases; bases outside gene matches: 7. This CDR3 has 13 residues. CDR3: CSVEPADRGGYTF. CDR3 nucleotide sequence: TGCAGCGTTGAACCCGCCGACAGGGGAGGCTACACCTTC.

The chain joins TRBV30 to TRBJ2-2, with D tentatively TRBD2 (5 bases). The V end lost 7 bases, the J end lost 6 bases, and 39 bases lay between the germline ends. Germline V gene data show CDR1 as GTSNPN and CDR2 as SVGIG (reference sequence). CDR3 length: 21 amino acids. The CDR3 region is CALNRSPTTKPIKSGSGELFF. The CDR3 nucleotides read TGTGCCTTGAATAGATCACCAACGACGAAACCTATCAAGTCGGGGTCCGGGGAGCTGTTTTTT.

CDR3 DNA sequence: TGTGCCAGCAGCTCTAGCGGGGGAGCCTACGAGCAGTACTTC. As protein: CASSSSGGAYEQYF. The chain links TRBV7-2 to TRBJ2-7; 10 bases agree with TRBD2. Trimming removed 4 bases from V and 2 bases from J; junction bases left unmatched: 2. Germline CDR1 SGHTA, CDR2 FQGNSA. The CDR3 consists of 14 residues.

This chain links TRBV7-9 with TRBJ1-2, with TRBD1 matching over 11 bases. V lost 5 bases and J lost 5; bases outside the gene matches: 4. The length of the CDR3 is 14 residues. The germline gives CDR1 SEHNR, CDR2 FQNEAQ (reference sequence). CDR3 amino acids: CASSPGQGGYGYTF. In nucleotides, the CDR3 is TGTGCCAGCAGCCCGGGACAGGGGGGGTATGGCTACACCTTC.

The chain recombines TRBV7-2 with TRBJ2-7; possibly TRBD1 for D (6 bases). Between the trimmed V and J ends, which lost 2 bases and 0 bases, there was a span of 14 bases. The CDR3 has 16 residues. Germline V gives CDR1 SGHTA, CDR2 FQGNSA. CDR3 nucleotides: TGTGCCAGCAGCTTATCAGGGGCCCCCCTCTCCTACGAGCAGTACTTC. Residues: CASSLSGAPLSYEQYF.